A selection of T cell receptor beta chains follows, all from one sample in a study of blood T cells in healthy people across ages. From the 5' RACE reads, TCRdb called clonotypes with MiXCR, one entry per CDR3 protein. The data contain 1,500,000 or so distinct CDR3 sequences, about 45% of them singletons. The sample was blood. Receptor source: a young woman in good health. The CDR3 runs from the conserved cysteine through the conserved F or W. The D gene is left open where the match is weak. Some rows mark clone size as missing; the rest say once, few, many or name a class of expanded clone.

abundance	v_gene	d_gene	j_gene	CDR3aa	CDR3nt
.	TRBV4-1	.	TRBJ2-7	CASSQPDPGHYNEQYF	TGCGCCAGCAGCCAACCAGACCCGGGGCACTACAATGAGCAGTACTTC
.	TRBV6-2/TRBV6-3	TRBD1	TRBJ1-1	CASRRDRFTEAFF	TGTGCCAGCAGGAGGGACAGATTCACTGAAGCTTTCTTT
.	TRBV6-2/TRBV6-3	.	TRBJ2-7	CASSWYEAAREQYF	TGTGCCAGCAGTTGGTACGAAGCCGCTCGCGAGCAGTACTTC
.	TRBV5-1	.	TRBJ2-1	CASRANSYNEQFF	TGCGCCAGCAGGGCTAACTCCTACAATGAGCAGTTCTTC
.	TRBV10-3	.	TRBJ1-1	CAIREDRRTEAFF	TGTGCCATCAGGGAAGACCGACGGACTGAAGCTTTCTTT
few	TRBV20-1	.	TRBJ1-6	CSAREAGFYNSPLHF	TGCAGTGCTAGAGAGGCAGGGTTTTATAATTCACCCCTCCACTTT
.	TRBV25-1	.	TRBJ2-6	CASSDLNRSGANVLTF	TGTGCCAGCAGTGACCTTAACAGGTCTGGGGCCAACGTCCTGACTTTC
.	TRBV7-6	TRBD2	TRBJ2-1	CASSPSGISYNEQFF	TGTGCCAGCAGTCCTAGCGGGATCTCCTACAATGAGCAGTTCTTC
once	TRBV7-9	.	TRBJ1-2	CTSGLPTDYGYTF	TGTACCAGCGGCCTCCCGACGGACTATGGCTACACCTTC
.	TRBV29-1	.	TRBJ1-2	CSATMGTSLYGYTF	TGCAGCGCCACCATGGGAACATCACTCTATGGCTACACCTTC
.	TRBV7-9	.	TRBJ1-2	CASSLRPETRVYTF	TGTGCCAGCAGCTTACGTCCGGAAACTAGGGTCTACACCTTC
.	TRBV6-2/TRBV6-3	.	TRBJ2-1	CASSYDLGLDRGEQFF	TGTGCCAGCAGTTACGATTTGGGACTGGATAGGGGCGAGCAGTTCTTC
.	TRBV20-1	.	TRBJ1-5	CSARGADYSNQPQHF	TGCAGTGCTAGAGGGGCAGATTATAGCAATCAGCCCCAGCATTTT
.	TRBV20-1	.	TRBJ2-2	CSAPNRRAGNTGELFF	TGCAGTGCTCCCAACCGGAGGGCGGGGAACACCGGGGAGCTGTTTTTT
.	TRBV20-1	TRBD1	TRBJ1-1	CSAPGQTMNTEAFF	TGCAGTGCCCCGGGACAGACCATGAACACTGAAGCTTTCTTT
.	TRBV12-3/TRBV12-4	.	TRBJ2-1	CASRASDPQEQFF	TGTGCCAGCAGGGCGTCGGATCCCCAAGAGCAGTTCTTC
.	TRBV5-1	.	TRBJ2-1	CASSLVLREQFF	TGCGCCAGCAGCTTGGTCCTCCGGGAGCAGTTCTTC
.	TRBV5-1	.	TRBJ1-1	CASSWAAGTNTEAFF	TGCGCCAGCAGCTGGGCGGCCGGGACAAACACTGAAGCTTTCTTT
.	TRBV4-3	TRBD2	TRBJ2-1	CASSQGMGPGGEQFF	TGCGCCAGCAGCCAGGGAATGGGCCCGGGGGGTGAGCAGTTCTTC
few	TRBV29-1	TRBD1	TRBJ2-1	CSAQGTSYNEQFF	TGCAGCGCACAGGGGACCTCCTACAATGAGCAGTTCTTC
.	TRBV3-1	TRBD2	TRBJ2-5	CASSQELAGKETQYF	TGTGCCAGCAGCCAAGAACTAGCGGGGAAAGAGACCCAGTACTTC
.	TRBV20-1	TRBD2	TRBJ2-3	CSPIRLAGKTDTQYF	TGCAGTCCTATTCGACTAGCGGGAAAGACAGATACGCAGTATTTT
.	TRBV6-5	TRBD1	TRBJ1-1	CASSPRTGSAFF	TGTGCCAGCAGCCCCAGGACAGGATCTGCTTTCTTT
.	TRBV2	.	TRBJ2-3	CASSEARDTQYF	TGTGCCAGCAGTGAAGCGCGGGATACGCAGTATTTT
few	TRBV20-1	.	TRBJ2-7	CSAEPGHSSYEQYF	TGCAGTGCTGAACCGGGACACAGCTCCTACGAGCAGTACTTC
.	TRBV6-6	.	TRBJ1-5	CASSYAGDSNQPQHF	TGTGCCAGCAGTTACGCAGGGGATAGCAATCAGCCCCAGCATTTT
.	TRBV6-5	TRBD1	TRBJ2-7	CASSDPGQGYEQYF	TGTGCCAGCAGCGACCCGGGACAGGGTTACGAGCAGTACTTC
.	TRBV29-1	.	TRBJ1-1	CSVEFRGWYPEAFF	TGCAGCGTTGAGTTCAGGGGTTGGTACCCTGAAGCTTTCTTT
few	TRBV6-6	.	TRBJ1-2	CASSAQDRVVGGYTF	TGTGCCAGCAGTGCGCAAGACCGGGTAGTCGGTGGCTACACCTTC
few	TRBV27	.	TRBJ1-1	CASSARRDTAEAFF	TGTGCCAGCAGCGCTCGTAGAGACACTGCTGAAGCTTTCTTT
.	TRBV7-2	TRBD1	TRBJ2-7	CASSLVTGDYEQYF	TGTGCCAGCAGCTTAGTGACAGGGGACTACGAGCAGTACTTC
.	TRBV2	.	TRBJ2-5	CASSESNTEETQYF	TGTGCCAGCAGTGAAAGTAACACGGAGGAGACCCAGTACTTC
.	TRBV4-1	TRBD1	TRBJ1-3	CASSQPSQGAGNTIYF	TGCGCCAGCAGCCAGCCATCACAGGGGGCTGGAAACACCATATATTTT
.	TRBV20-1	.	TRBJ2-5	CSANRVSTQYF	TGCAGTGCAAACAGGGTTTCGACCCAGTACTTC
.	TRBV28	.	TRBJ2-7	CASTLWEEQYF	TGTGCCAGCACCCTTTGGGAAGAGCAGTACTTC
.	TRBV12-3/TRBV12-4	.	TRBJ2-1	CASSLASGAGGNEQFF	TGTGCCAGCAGTTTAGCATCCGGGGCCGGCGGCAATGAGCAGTTCTTC
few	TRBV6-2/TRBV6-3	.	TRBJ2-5	CASRDVGLPQETQYF	TGTGCCAGCAGGGACGTAGGACTACCCCAAGAGACCCAGTACTTC
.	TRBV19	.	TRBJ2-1	CASTIRFSGSYNEQFF	TGTGCCAGTACCATACGGTTTAGCGGATCCTACAATGAGCAGTTCTTC
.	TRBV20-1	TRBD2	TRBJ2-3	CSARAPREGADTQYF	TGCAGTGCTAGAGCCCCGCGGGAGGGGGCAGATACGCAGTATTTT
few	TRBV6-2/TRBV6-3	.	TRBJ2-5	CASGSIRYNEQYF	TGTGCCAGCGGGAGTATCCGTTACAATGAGCAGTACTTC
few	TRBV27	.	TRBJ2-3	CASQSAADTQYF	TGTGCCAGCCAGTCGGCTGCAGATACGCAGTATTTT
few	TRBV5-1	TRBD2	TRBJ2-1	CASWEGHGYNEQFF	TGCGCCAGCTGGGAGGGCCATGGCTACAATGAGCAGTTCTTC
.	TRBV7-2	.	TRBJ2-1	CASQMRRDIPNEQFF	TGTGCCAGTCAGATGAGACGGGACATTCCTAATGAGCAGTTCTTC
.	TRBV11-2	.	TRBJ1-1	CASSPPMRAGVETEAFF	TGTGCCAGCAGCCCCCCTATGAGGGCAGGGGTTGAAACTGAAGCTTTCTTT
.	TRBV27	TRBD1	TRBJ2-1	CAIRQGFNEQFF	TGTGCCATCCGACAGGGATTCAATGAGCAGTTCTTC